These T cell receptor beta chains were read from a single sample in a study of vaccination and CD4 T cells after COVID-19. TCRdb reprocessed the PCR reads with MiXCR, giving one entry per CDR3 protein. This table holds 25,000 to 30,000 distinct CDR3 sequences, around 53% found once. Material: CD4+ T cells from blood, obtained about 7 months after SARS-CoV-2 vaccination. These TCRs come from a human donor who had recovered from COVID-19. Each CDR3 is given with its conserved first and last residue. The order of the fields is J gene, V gene, CDR3 protein.

j_call: TRBJ2-1; v_call: TRBV19; cdr3_aa: CASKLGTSGTYNEQFF
j_call: TRBJ1-6; v_call: TRBV25-1; cdr3_aa: CASSRAENSPLHF
j_call: TRBJ2-7; v_call: TRBV19; cdr3_aa: CASSTLLTGSYEQYF
j_call: TRBJ2-7; v_call: TRBV6-6; cdr3_aa: CASSPLAATSYEQYF
j_call: TRBJ2-5; v_call: TRBV5-4; cdr3_aa: CASSLRGRETQYF
j_call: TRBJ2-7; v_call: TRBV15; cdr3_aa: CATSRGYGEQYF
j_call: TRBJ1-1; v_call: TRBV6-2/TRBV6-3; cdr3_aa: CASSSGGTGMNTEAFF
j_call: TRBJ1-6; v_call: TRBV20-1; cdr3_aa: CSAGEFTYNSPLHF
j_call: TRBJ1-2; v_call: TRBV21-1; cdr3_aa: CASSNRHGDYGYTF
j_call: TRBJ2-3; v_call: TRBV7-2; cdr3_aa: CASSLFFQGSGWTQYF
j_call: TRBJ2-5; v_call: TRBV10-3; cdr3_aa: CAISDKLGKETQYF
j_call: TRBJ2-1; v_call: TRBV6-1; cdr3_aa: CASSETRLYEQFF
j_call: TRBJ2-7; v_call: TRBV20-1; cdr3_aa: CSASGFNYEQYF
j_call: TRBJ2-7; v_call: TRBV6-5; cdr3_aa: CASSYSLSSYEQYF
j_call: TRBJ2-4; v_call: TRBV28; cdr3_aa: CASSDSRPQLAKNIQYF
j_call: TRBJ1-6; v_call: TRBV20-1; cdr3_aa: CSARRPRAGPPYNSPLHF
j_call: TRBJ2-5; v_call: TRBV24-1; cdr3_aa: CATSDLPPRSETQYF
j_call: TRBJ1-5; v_call: TRBV6-1; cdr3_aa: CASSPVGLSGNQPQHF